The TCR beta chain under discussion was sequenced for a study of molecular identifiers for immune sequencing clone quantification. TCRdb re-called the PCR reads through MiXCR, storing one row per CDR3 protein. This sample carries hundreds of thousands of distinct CDR3 sequences, roughly 21% of them seen once, and the ten largest clones take around 0.9%. The clonotype originates from a human donor in good health. Some libraries in this study had Jurkat cell RNA spiked in. The sequenced sample was naive CD8+ T cells from blood, with Jurkat cell RNA spiked in. Subset denoted: FACS-sorted CD8+CD4-CCR7+CD45RA+ naive T cells.

The CDR3 nucleotides are TGTGCCAGCAGTCCCACTGAGAATGAGCAGTTCTTC. It yields the protein CASSPTENEQFF. The chain uses TRBV27 and TRBJ2-1; D remains unclear. Germline V CDR1 and CDR2: MNHEY, SMNVEV (reference sequence). The length of the CDR3 is 12 residues. With 5 bases removed from V and 7 bases from J, the gap between germline ends came to 9 bases.